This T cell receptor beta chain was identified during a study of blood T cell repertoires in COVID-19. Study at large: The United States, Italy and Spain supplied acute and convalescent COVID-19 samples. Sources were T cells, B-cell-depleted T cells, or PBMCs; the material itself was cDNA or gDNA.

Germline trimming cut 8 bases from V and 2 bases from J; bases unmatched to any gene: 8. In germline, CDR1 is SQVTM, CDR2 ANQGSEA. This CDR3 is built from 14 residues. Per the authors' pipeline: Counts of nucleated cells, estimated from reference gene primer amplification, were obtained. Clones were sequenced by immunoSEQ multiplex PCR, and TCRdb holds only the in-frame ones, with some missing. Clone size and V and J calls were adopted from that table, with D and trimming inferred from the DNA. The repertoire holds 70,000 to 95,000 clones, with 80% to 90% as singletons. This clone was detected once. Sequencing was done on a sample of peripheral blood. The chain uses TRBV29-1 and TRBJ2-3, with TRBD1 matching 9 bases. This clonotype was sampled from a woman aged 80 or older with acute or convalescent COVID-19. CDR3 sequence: CSSDGTGFTDTQYF. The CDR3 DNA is TGCAGCTCAGACGGGACAGGGTTCACAGATACGCAGTATTTT.